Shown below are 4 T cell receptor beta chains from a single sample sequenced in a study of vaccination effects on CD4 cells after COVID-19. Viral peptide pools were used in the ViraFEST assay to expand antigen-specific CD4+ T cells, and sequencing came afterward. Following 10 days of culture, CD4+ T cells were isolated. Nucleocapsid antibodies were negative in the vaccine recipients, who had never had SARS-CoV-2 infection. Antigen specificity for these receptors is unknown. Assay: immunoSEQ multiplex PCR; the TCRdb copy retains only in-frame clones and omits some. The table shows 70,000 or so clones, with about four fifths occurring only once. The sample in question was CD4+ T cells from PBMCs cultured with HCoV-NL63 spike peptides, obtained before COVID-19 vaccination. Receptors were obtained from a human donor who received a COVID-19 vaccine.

The CDR3 region has the DNA TGTGCCAGCTCACGAGTAGGCAGTAGCAATCAGCCCCAGCATTTT. Its translation is CASSRVGSSNQPQHF. V and J are TRBV18 and TRBJ1-5, with D unresolved. Germline V gene sequence: CDR1 KGHSH, CDR2 LQKENI. This CDR3 region has 15 residues. Trimming removed 4 bases from V and 0 bases from J, with 10 bases in between.

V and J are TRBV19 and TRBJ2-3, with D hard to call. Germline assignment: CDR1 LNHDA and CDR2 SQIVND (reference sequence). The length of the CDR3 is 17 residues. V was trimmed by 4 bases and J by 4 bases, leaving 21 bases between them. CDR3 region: CASSNSITRSVPDTQYF. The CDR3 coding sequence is TGTGCCAGTAGTAATTCGATAACTCGTTCTGTCCCAGATACGCAGTATTTT.

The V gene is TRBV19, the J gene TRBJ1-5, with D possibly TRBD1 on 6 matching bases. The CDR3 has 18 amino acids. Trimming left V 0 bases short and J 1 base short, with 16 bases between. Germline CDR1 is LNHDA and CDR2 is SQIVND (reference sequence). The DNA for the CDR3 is TGTGCCAGTAGTATAGATCTGGGGGGCTGGGAAAGCAATCAGCCCCAGCATTTT. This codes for CASSIDLGGWESNQPQHF.

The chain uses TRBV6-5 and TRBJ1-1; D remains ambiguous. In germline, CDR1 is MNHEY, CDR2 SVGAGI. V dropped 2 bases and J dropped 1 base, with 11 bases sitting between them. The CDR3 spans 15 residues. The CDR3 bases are TGTGCCAGCAGTTACAACCGAGATAGGAACACTGAAGCTTTCTTT. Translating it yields CASSYNRDRNTEAFF.